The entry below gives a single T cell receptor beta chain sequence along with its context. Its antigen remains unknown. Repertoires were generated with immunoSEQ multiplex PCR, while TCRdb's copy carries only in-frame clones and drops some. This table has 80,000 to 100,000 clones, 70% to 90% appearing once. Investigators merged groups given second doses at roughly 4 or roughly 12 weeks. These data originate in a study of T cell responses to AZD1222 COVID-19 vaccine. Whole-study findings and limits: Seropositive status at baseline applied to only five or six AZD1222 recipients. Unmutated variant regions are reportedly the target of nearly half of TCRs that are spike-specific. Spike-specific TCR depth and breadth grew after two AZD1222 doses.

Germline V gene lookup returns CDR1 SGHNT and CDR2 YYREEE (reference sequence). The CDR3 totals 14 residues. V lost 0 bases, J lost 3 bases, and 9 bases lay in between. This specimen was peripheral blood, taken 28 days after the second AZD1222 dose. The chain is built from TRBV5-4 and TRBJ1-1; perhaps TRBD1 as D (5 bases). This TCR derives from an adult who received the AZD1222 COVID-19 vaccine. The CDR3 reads CASSLGTSYTEAFF. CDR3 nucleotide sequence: TGTGCCAGCAGCTTGGGGACATCCTACACTGAAGCTTTCTTT.